Sequencing of this T cell receptor beta chain was carried out in a study of T cells in Graves' hyperthyroidism and ophthalmopathy. The germline V gene has CDR1 SGHKS and CDR2 YYEKEE (reference sequence). This CDR3 has 13 amino acids. Deletions cut 4 bases from V and 2 bases from J, with 10 bases between. This clonotype was counted at least ten times. Its antigen is currently unknown. Amplification of TCR beta CDR3 regions was performed using RNA transcripts as template. TCR CDR3 regions were first amplified by RT-PCR with HTBI primers. TCRdb re-analysed the multiplex PCR reads in MiXCR, keeping a single row per CDR3 protein. The sample lists 370,000 or so distinct CDR3 sequences; more than 15% were seen once. Study-wide points: Ophthalmopathy got predicted by the model a median approximately 6.3 months before its onset.

The V call is TRBV5-5, the J call TRBJ2-7; D is possibly TRBD1 (6 bases). The sequenced material came from blood. This receptor was taken from a woman between 18 and 30 years old with Graves' hyperthyroidism that later progressed to Graves' ophthalmopathy. This chain's CDR3 is CASSLWTAYEQYF. The CDR3 nucleotides read TGTGCCAGCAGCCTGTGGACAGCCTACGAGCAGTACTTC.